Listed here are 29 T cell receptor beta chains from one sample, sequenced in a study of blood T cell repertoires in COVID-19. TCRdb keeps only in-frame clones here, not all; method: immunoSEQ multiplex PCR. The sample records roughly 250,000 clones, about 87% being singletons. Material: peripheral blood. Receptors were obtained from a human donor in a cohort sampled during active COVID-19.

The chain joins TRBV15 to TRBJ1-6; D is undetermined. With 1 base removed from V and 5 bases from J, the gap between germline ends came to 6 bases. CDR1 is LNHNV, CDR2 YYDKDF, per germline (reference sequence). This CDR3 spans 14 amino acids. CDR3: CATSRAGDNSPLHF. CDR3 in DNA: TGTGCCACCAGCAGAGCGGGAGATAATTCACCCCTCCACTTT.

The rearrangement uses TRBV7-2 and TRBJ2-5, with TRBD2 identical over 10 bases. Germline V lookup: CDR1 SGHTA, CDR2 FQGNSA. V dropped 1 base and J dropped 4; count of bases not matched to a gene: 3. CDR3 length: 15 amino acids. The CDR3 DNA is TGTGCCAGCAGCTTAGAGTCTAGCGGGAGAGAGACCCAGTACTTC. Translated, it gives CASSLESSGRETQYF.

CDR3 DNA sequence: TGTGCCAGCAGCTTGGGCCAGCGGGAGGAAATGTCGTGCGAGCAGTACTTC. Residues: CASSLGQREEMSCEQYF. V usage is TRBV5-7 and J usage is TRBJ2-7; 9 nucleotides line up with TRBD2. TRBV5-7 has ORF status, its function being uncertain. Unmatched junction bases numbered 13, after V lost 0 bases and J lost 6 bases. CDR3 length: 17 amino acids.

The CDR3 nucleotides read TGTGCCAGCAGCCTCAGGGGTAGTTACGAGCAGTACTTC. It specifies CASSLRGSYEQYF. This chain uses TRBV12-3 or TRBV12-4 with TRBJ2-7, with TRBD1 as a possible D gene (6 bases). The CDR3 runs 13 residues. Trimming took off 6 bases at V and 4 bases at J, with 13 bases between the two ends.

The rearrangement joins TRBV2 to TRBJ1-4, with TRBD1 matching over 11 bases. The CDR3 runs to 14 residues. CDR1 is SNHLY, CDR2 FYNNEI, per germline. V lost 10 bases, J lost 7 bases, and 8 bases stayed unmatched. The CDR3 DNA follows: TGTGCCACCCTCCGGGACAGGGGGATTGAAAAACTGTTTTTT. It codes for CATLRDRGIEKLFF.

The table lists this clone with a count of one. The chain combines TRBV4-2 with TRBJ1-5; D unresolved. Per the germline V gene, CDR1 is LGHNA and CDR2 is YNFKEQ. The V gene lost 0 bases and the J gene lost 2 bases, with 8 bases spanning the gap. This CDR3 is 15 amino acids long. CDR3 sequence reads: CASSQENTGNQPQHF. CDR3 sequence (DNA): TGTGCCAGCAGCCAAGAAAACACCGGCAATCAGCCCCAGCATTTT.

V and J are TRBV5-1 and TRBJ2-3; tentative D call: TRBD1 (5 bases). The CDR3 totals 16 residues. The germline V gene encodes CDR1 SGHRS and CDR2 YFSETQ. V was shortened by 4 bases and J by 2 bases, with 17 bases between the two germline ends. CDR3 protein: CASSPGLQDITDTQYF. The CDR3 nucleotides are TGCGCCAGCAGCCCCGGTCTACAGGATATCACAGATACGCAGTATTTT.

V gene TRBV2 combines with J gene TRBJ2-7; D is undetermined. CDR3 length equals 14 residues. Deletions cut 7 bases from V and 0 bases from J, with 13 bases between. In germline, CDR1 is SNHLY, CDR2 FYNNEI. CDR3 nucleotide sequence: TGTGCCAGCACCACCGACACGAGCTCCTACGAGCAGTACTTC. Translating it yields CASTTDTSSYEQYF.

Details on this clone: Germline and junction disagree at one end, which may indicate a read error. The V call is TRBV19, the J call TRBJ1-2, with 9 bases identical to TRBD1. The CDR3 length is 14 residues. Germline V CDR1 and CDR2: LNHDA, SQIVND (reference sequence). The CDR3, as DNA: TGTGCCAGTAGGGGACAGGGACGTAACAATGGCTACACCTTC. This translates into CASRGQGRNNGYTF.

This chain links TRBV15 with TRBJ1-4; D may be TRBD1 (6 bases). This CDR3 spans 14 amino acids. Trimming pared 6 bases from V and 8 bases from J, leaving 16 bases between. Germline values: CDR1 LNHNV, CDR2 YYDKDF (reference sequence). CDR3 in amino acids: CATRQRDTGEKLFF. Here the CDR3 DNA reads TGTGCCACCAGACAGAGGGACACGGGGGAAAAACTGTTTTTT.

The count of this clone is one. The chain employs TRBV3-1 (or the pseudogene TRBV3-2) and TRBJ2-4, with D perhaps TRBD2 (6 bases). Per germline, CDR1 LGHDT and CDR2 YNNKEL (reference sequence). With 1 base removed from V and 8 bases from J, the gap between germline ends came to 18 bases. This CDR3 contains 16 residues. The chain's CDR3 is CASSQGLTSTGDIQYF. The CDR3 DNA reads TGTGCCAGCAGCCAAGGACTCACATCAACGGGGGACATTCAGTACTTC.

The CDR3: CASRPLVESNTEAFF. The CDR3 bases are TGTGCCAGCAGACCGCTGGTTGAGAGTAACACTGAAGCTTTCTTT. V is TRBV27 and J is TRBJ1-1; D gene uncertain. The V end lost 6 bases, the J end lost 2 bases, and 16 bases lay between the germline ends. CDR1 MNHEY and CDR2 SMNVEV come from the germline V gene (reference sequence). The CDR3 contains 15 residues.

This chain connects TRBV5-5 to TRBJ1-4; no clear D. V shed 7 bases and J shed 10 bases, with 11 bases lying between them. The CDR3 totals 11 residues. Germline V gives CDR1 SGHKS, CDR2 YYEKEE (reference sequence). Written as DNA, the CDR3 is TGTGCCAGCGATGAGGGCGGAAAACTGTTTTTT. Protein: CASDEGGKLFF.

The chain recombines TRBV6-5 with TRBJ1-2; the match to TRBD1 covers 8 bases. This CDR3 contains 16 residues. Germline V gene data show CDR1 as MNHEY and CDR2 as SVGAGI. V trimming: 2 bases; J trimming: 2 bases; junction bases outside the gene matches: 7. The CDR3 nucleotides read TGTGCCAGCAGTTACCGGACAGGACAGGGCAACTATGGCTACACCTTC. This translates into CASSYRTGQGNYGYTF.

The CDR3 DNA reads as TGCGCCAGCAGTGATTGGGGGCGCGATCAGCCCCAGCATTTT. Translation gives CASSDWGRDQPQHF. The chain combines TRBV10-2 with TRBJ1-5; tentatively, D is TRBD1 (6 bases). This CDR3 has 14 residues. Trimming cost V 3 bases and J 5 bases, with 11 bases left between them. The germline gives CDR1 WSHSY, CDR2 SAAADI.

This clone was counted a few times. The chain couples TRBV7-9 to TRBJ2-5, with 8 bases lining up with TRBD1. V dropped 6 bases and J dropped 5; count of bases not matched to a gene: 11. The CDR3 contains 15 residues. Germline V gives CDR1 SEHNR, CDR2 FQNEAQ (reference sequence). The CDR3: CASRSTGAQGETQYF. The CDR3 nucleotides are TGTGCCAGCAGGTCGACAGGGGCCCAGGGGGAGACCCAGTACTTC.

The chain recombines TRBV19 with TRBJ2-5; 9 bases align to TRBD1. From germline, CDR1 is LNHDA and CDR2 SQIVND (reference sequence). The CDR3 has 16 residues. J was trimmed by 5 bases and V by 4 bases; bases with no gene match: 11. CDR3 nucleotide sequence: TGTGCCAGTAGTAGACAGGGGGAGTTGATAGGGGAGACCCAGTACTTC. Residues: CASSRQGELIGETQYF.

This chain uses TRBV7-9 with TRBJ2-3, with 9 nucleotides matching TRBD2. The germline gives CDR1 SEHNR, CDR2 FQNEAQ (reference sequence). The V segment lost 8 bases and the J segment 4 bases; nucleotides outside the gene matches: 13. The length of the CDR3 is 16 residues. CDR3 amino acids: CASGSKAGGVADTQYF. The CDR3 DNA reads TGTGCCAGCGGATCAAAAGCGGGAGGAGTCGCAGATACGCAGTATTTT.

V gene TRBV5-1 combines with J gene TRBJ2-1; no clear D gene. Germline CDR1 and CDR2: SGHRS and YFSETQ. The germline V and J ends were trimmed by 0 bases and 10 bases, with 11 bases remaining between them. CDR3 length equals 13 residues. CDR3 nucleotide sequence: TGCGCCAGCAGCTTGGATCATATGGGCGAGCAGTTCTTC. Translated, it gives CASSLDHMGEQFF.

This clone was counted only a few times. The V and J genes are TRBV7-9 and TRBJ2-1, with a weak D call TRBD1 (5 bases). With 2 bases removed from V and 4 bases from J, the gap between germline ends came to 15 bases. The CDR3 runs to 16 residues. Per the germline V gene, CDR1 is SEHNR and CDR2 is FQNEAQ (reference sequence). This CDR3 is CASSLSRTPLYNEQFF. The DNA of the CDR3 is TGTGCCAGCAGCTTAAGTCGGACACCCTTATACAATGAGCAGTTCTTC. The full variable domain, in which reference TRBV7-9 and TRBJ2-1 provide the parts outside the CDR3, is DTGVSQNPRHKITKRGQNVTFRCDPISEHNRLYWYRQTLGQGPEFLTYFQNEAQLEKSRLLSDRFSAERPKGSFSTLEIQRTEQGDSAMYLCASSLSRTPLYNEQFFGPGTRLTVL.

The genes are TRBV5-1 and TRBJ1-6, with a possible D match to TRBD1 (6 bases). This CDR3 comprises 15 residues. CDR1 and CDR2 (germline): SGHRS, YFSETQ. The V gene lost 2 bases and the J gene lost 6 bases, with 12 bases spanning the gap. The CDR3 DNA is TGCGCCAGCAGCTTCCCAGGGGCTATTAATTCACCCCTCCACTTT. It encodes CASSFPGAINSPLHF.

The chain carries TRBV28 and TRBJ2-2; D is perhaps TRBD1 (5 bases). The CDR3 contains 15 residues. Germline loops: CDR1 MDHEN, CDR2 SYDVKM. Trimming took 2 bases from V and 7 from J, leaving 14 bases between them. CDR3 protein: CASSLARANVGELFF. CDR3 coding DNA: TGTGCCAGCAGTTTAGCCAGGGCTAATGTCGGGGAGCTGTTTTTT.

This clone was seen a handful of times. The gene calls are TRBV9 and TRBJ2-7; tentative D call: TRBD1 (5 bases). The CDR3 contains 15 residues. V dropped 0 bases and J dropped 0 bases, with 10 bases sitting between them. In germline, CDR1 is SGDLS, CDR2 YYNGEE. DNA of the CDR3: TGTGCCAGCAGCGTAGCAAGTGACAGCTCCTACGAGCAGTACTTC. Protein product: CASSVASDSSYEQYF.

V gene TRBV9 combines with J gene TRBJ2-3; D possibly corresponds to TRBD2 (6 bases). CDR1 and CDR2 from the germline V gene are SGDLS and YYNGEE. The CDR3 is 16 residues long. The V gene lost 3 bases and the J gene lost 2 bases, with 16 bases spanning the gap. The CDR3 DNA follows: TGTGCCAGCAGCGCAAGACTAGACGGGCACACAGATACGCAGTATTTT. Translating gives CASSARLDGHTDTQYF.

The CDR3 region is CASSQDPRHANMNTEAFF. As DNA, the CDR3 is TGTGCCAGCAGCCAAGATCCGAGACATGCTAACATGAACACTGAAGCTTTCTTT. The chain is built from TRBV14 and TRBJ1-1; D gene uncertain. The germline CDR1 and CDR2 sequences are SGHDN and FVKESK. CDR3 length: 18 amino acids. V was cut by 0 bases and J by 0 bases, with 17 bases left in between.

The chain links TRBV6-5 to TRBJ2-3, with TRBD2 matching over 8 bases. V trimming: 6 bases; J trimming: 3 bases; junction bases outside the gene matches: 8. Germline values: CDR1 MNHEY, CDR2 SVGAGI. The CDR3 sequence is 15 residues long. The CDR3 sequence is CASSAGGARTDTQYF. The CDR3 DNA sequence: TGTGCCAGCAGCGCCGGGGGGGCTAGGACAGATACGCAGTATTTT.

This chain links TRBV5-1 with TRBJ1-1; tentative D call: TRBD1 (5 bases). Germline V lookup: CDR1 SGHRS, CDR2 YFSETQ. V was trimmed by 6 bases and J by 5 bases, leaving 17 bases between them. This CDR3 contains 14 residues. CDR3 bases: TGCGCCAGCACCTGGGAGGGGTCTTGGACTGAAGCTTTCTTT. Its translation is CASTWEGSWTEAFF.

V usage is TRBV6-5 and J usage is TRBJ2-5; 11 bases line up with TRBD2. This CDR3 spans 16 amino acids. Trimming took 4 bases from V and 5 from J; bases not matched to a gene: 9. Looked up from germline, CDR1 is MNHEY and CDR2 is SVGAGI. For the CDR3, the DNA is TGTGCCAGCAGTTCGCCGGCTAGCGGGAGGCCCGAGACCCAGTACTTC. As protein: CASSSPASGRPETQYF.

The V call is TRBV5-4, the J call TRBJ2-2, with 7 bases aligning to TRBD2. J gave up 4 bases and V 3 bases, and 9 bases lay outside the gene matches. This CDR3 spans 16 amino acids. CDR1 and CDR2 (germline): SGHNT, YYREEE (reference sequence). This CDR3 is CASSSASGERTGELFF. CDR3 DNA: TGTGCCAGCAGCTCCGCGAGCGGGGAACGCACCGGGGAGCTGTTTTTT.